This section outlines one TCR beta chain sequence together with its context. The antigen is not known. These data originate in a study of T cell responses to AZD1222 COVID-19 vaccine. General observations from the study: Seropositive status at baseline applied to only a handful of AZD1222 recipients. An increase in Spike-specific TCR breadth and depth was observed after two AZD1222 doses.

Data came from immunoSEQ multiplex PCR; TCRdb stores just in-frame clones and leaves some out. Among tens of thousands of clones listed, 80% to 90% were seen once. The CDR3 totals 14 residues. V was pared by 3 bases and J by 6 bases, with 12 bases between. CDR1 KGHSH and CDR2 LQKENI come from the germline V gene. This TCR was recovered from an adult who received the AZD1222 COVID-19 vaccine. The chain has TRBV18 and TRBJ2-1; D not resolved. The sequencing here drew on peripheral blood, taken 28 days after the second AZD1222 dose. This chain's CDR3 is CASSPLPWGNEQFF. The CDR3 DNA is TGTGCCAGCTCACCTCTCCCGTGGGGCAATGAGCAGTTCTTC.